These 13 T cell receptor beta chains originate from one sample sequenced in a study of CD8+ T cells in alopecia areata. RNA was extracted and reverse transcribed into cDNA as the sequencing template. Using immunoSEQ multiplex PCR, the repertoire was profiled, and TCRdb retains in-frame clones only, with some absent. Among more than 95,000 clones listed, about 51% were seen once. The sequenced sample was NKG2D-low CD8+ T cells sorted from blood. The receptor set was obtained from a human donor with alopecia areata.

This chain connects TRBV6-6 to TRBJ2-1; no definite D call. The CDR3 length is 12 residues. Germline V CDR1 and CDR2: MNHNY, SVGAGI (reference sequence). The ends were cut back, 8 bases at V and 7 bases at J, with 12 bases in the middle. Here the CDR3 reads CASGSLGNEQFF. CDR3 DNA: TGTGCCAGCGGCAGTTTGGGGAATGAGCAGTTCTTC.

The chain carries TRBV11-2 and TRBJ2-3; either TRBD1 or TRBD2 may fit D (5 bases each). Germline CDR1 is SGHAT and CDR2 is FQNNGV. V was shortened by 0 bases and J by 4 bases, with 14 bases between the two germline ends. This CDR3 region has 16 residues. For the CDR3, the DNA is TGTGCCAGCAGCTTAGAAGGGACGGAGCCCTCAGATACGCAGTATTTT. It translates to CASSLEGTEPSDTQYF.

The rearrangement uses TRBV6-6 and TRBJ2-1; D is unclear. Looked up from germline, CDR1 is MNHNY and CDR2 is SVGAGI (reference sequence). Trimming took 3 bases from V and 6 from J, leaving 6 bases between them. The CDR3 has 12 amino acids. The CDR3 region is CASSYDGNEQFF. The CDR3 DNA reads as TGTGCCAGCAGTTATGACGGCAATGAGCAGTTCTTC.

The J gene is TRBJ2-7, the V gene TRBV29-1; D not resolved. The germline V and J ends were trimmed by 5 bases and 1 base, with 6 bases remaining between them. This CDR3 region has 11 residues. Germline V gene data show CDR1 as SQVTM and CDR2 as ANQGSEA. This CDR3 reads CSVRSSYEQYF. Written as DNA, the CDR3 is TGCAGCGTTAGGAGTTCCTACGAGCAGTACTTC.

This rearrangement joins TRBV29-1 to TRBJ2-1; D is undetermined. This CDR3 spans 14 amino acids. Trimming took 0 bases from V and 8 from J, leaving 14 bases between them. Germline assignment: CDR1 SQVTM and CDR2 ANQGSEA. Here the CDR3 reads CSVEDLGQVDEQFF. The CDR3 DNA is TGCAGCGTTGAAGATCTCGGGCAGGTGGATGAGCAGTTCTTC.

The genes are TRBV10-3 and TRBJ2-1, with TRBD1 matching 8 bases. The CDR3 consists of 15 residues. Germline-derived CDR1 and CDR2 are ENHRY and SYGVKD. V lost 2 bases, J lost 8 bases, and 8 bases stayed unmatched. For the CDR3, the DNA is TGTGCCATCAGTGAGCCCGGACAGGGCATCCATGAGCAGTTCTTC. Translated: CAISEPGQGIHEQFF.

This clone has only a few counts. The genes are TRBV5-6 and TRBJ2-1; TRBD1 is a possible D gene (6 bases). Germline V gene sequence: CDR1 SGHDT, CDR2 YYEEEE. CDR3 length: 12 residues. Between the trimmed V and J ends, which lost 3 bases and 6 bases, there was a span of 7 bases. The CDR3 DNA reads TGTGCCAGCAGCTCGACAGGCAATGAGCAGTTCTTC. This translates into CASSSTGNEQFF.

This clone was counted a few times. This rearrangement joins TRBV9 to TRBJ2-7, with unresolved D. The germline V and J ends were trimmed by 0 bases and 5 bases, with 12 bases remaining between them. Germline loops: CDR1 SGDLS, CDR2 YYNGEE. CDR3 length: 14 amino acids. This CDR3 reads CASSVGPPGDEQYF. The CDR3 DNA is TGTGCCAGCAGCGTAGGCCCCCCAGGAGACGAGCAGTACTTC.

The chain joins TRBV5-1 to TRBJ2-7; tentatively, D is TRBD2 (5 bases). CDR1 is SGHRS, CDR2 YFSETQ, per germline. This CDR3 has 13 amino acids. V lost 7 bases and J 1 base, leaving 12 bases between the germline ends. CDR3 loop: CASASTGSYEQYF. The CDR3 DNA reads TGCGCCAGCGCGTCTACGGGATCCTACGAGCAGTACTTC. The full variable domain, in which reference TRBV5-1 and TRBJ2-7 provide the parts outside the CDR3, is KAGVTQTPRYLIKTRGQQVTLSCSPISGHRSVSWYQQTPGQGLQFLFEYFSETQRNKGNFPGRFSGRQFSNSRSEMNVSTLELGDSALYLCASASTGSYEQYFGPGTRLTVT.

The chain recombines TRBV30 with TRBJ1-2, with 7 bases identical to TRBD1. The CDR3 contains 13 residues. After removal of 5 bases from V and 4 bases from J, the junction contained 7 bases not matched to a gene. CDR1 and CDR2 from the germline V gene are GTSNPN and SVGIG (reference sequence). The CDR3 region is CAWLRQGSYGYTF. CDR3 bases: TGTGCCTGGCTAAGACAGGGAAGCTATGGCTACACCTTC.

The rearrangement joins TRBV23-1 to TRBJ2-3; perhaps TRBD2 as D (6 bases). TRBV23-1 counts as an open reading frame of uncertain function. This CDR3 has 17 amino acids. V lost 0 bases to trimming and J lost 1 base, with 14 bases between them. The chain's CDR3 is CASSQSPGDLCTDTQYF. The CDR3 DNA follows: TGCGCCAGCAGTCAATCCCCGGGGGACCTCTGCACAGATACGCAGTATTTT.

The chain is built from TRBV12-5 and TRBJ2-1; D unclear. The ends were cut back, 4 bases at V and 9 bases at J, with 10 bases in the middle. The germline V gene has CDR1 LGHNT and CDR2 FRNRAP. This CDR3 has 12 amino acids. CDR3 sequence (DNA): TGTGCTAGTGGTTACCCGTCGGTTGAGCAGTTCTTC. This translates into CASGYPSVEQFF.

This chain connects TRBV29-1 to TRBJ2-5; 7 nucleotides agree with TRBD1. Per the germline V gene, CDR1 is SQVTM and CDR2 is ANQGSEA. The V segment lost 0 bases and the J segment 2 bases; nucleotides outside the gene matches: 9. The CDR3 sequence is 16 residues long. The CDR3 DNA is TGCAGCGTTGAAGATCCCAGACAGGGACCTCAAGAGACCCAGTACTTC. Protein: CSVEDPRQGPQETQYF.